This T cell receptor delta chain is from a study of γδ T cells in repeated Plasmodium falciparum infection. About the study: Age- and gender-matched Australian children served as comparison for malaria-exposed Malian children. Study outcomes and limitations: Vdelta2-negative gammadelta repertoires, largely Vdelta1+, seemingly showed infection-driven waves of new clonal selection.

TCRdb redid the clone calls on the multiplex PCR reads with CATT. This sample yields roughly 86,000 delta-chain clones, of which more than 1.4% are seen a single time; around 8.1% belongs to the top ten. The CDR3 covers 18 residues. V was trimmed by 3 bases and J by 1 base, leaving 15 bases between them. Germline V CDR1 and CDR2: GEAIGNYY, EKD. Vgamma9/Vdelta2+ and Vdelta2-negative gammadelta T cells were flow-sorted from PBMC for bulk sequencing. For this clone: Its specificity is not known. TCRdb's listed protein matches a much larger clone and diverges from this DNA's translation at residue 5, likely through a read error; the protein shown comes from the DNA.

The chain uses TRDV2 and TRDJ3; possibly TRDD3 for D (6 bases). Sequencing was carried out using gamma-delta T cells from blood. The clonotype originates from a pool of human donors (malaria-infected and uninfected, not separated). CDR3 DNA sequence: TGTGCCTGTGACCGGACTGGGACTTTATCCTGGGACACCCGACAGATGTTTTTC. Amino acids: CACDRTGTLSWDTRQMFF.